The 27 T cell receptor beta chains given below trace back to one sample, sequenced in a study of Graves' ophthalmopathy and Graves' hyperthyroidism. Amplifying from RNA transcripts, the study obtained TCR beta CDR3 regions. RT-PCR with HTBI primers came first, then second-round multiplex PCR. From the multiplex PCR reads, TCRdb called clonotypes with MiXCR, one entry per CDR3 protein. The table lists over 500,000 distinct CDR3 sequences, 22% of them singletons. The sample taken for sequencing was peripheral blood. These receptors all stem from a young woman with stable Graves' hyperthyroidism. Some clones in this sample may be carry-over from other donors' samples.

Ten or more counts support this clonotype. The chain has TRBV15 and TRBJ2-5; D call uncertain. CDR3 length equals 13 residues. Germline V lookup: CDR1 LNHNV, CDR2 YYDKDF (reference sequence). With 0 bases removed from V and 2 bases from J, the gap between germline ends came to 4 bases. The CDR3 nucleotides read TGTGCCACCAGCAGAGAGTTACAAGAGACCCAGTACTTC. It is translated as CATSRELQETQYF.

This clonotype was observed many times. V and J are TRBV19 and TRBJ1-1; D not resolved. From germline, CDR1 is LNHDA and CDR2 SQIVND (reference sequence). CDR3 size: 12 residues. Trimming removed 6 bases from V and 1 base from J, with 6 bases in between. The CDR3 is CASREENTEAFF. The DNA of the CDR3 is TGTGCCAGTAGGGAGGAGAACACTGAAGCTTTCTTT.

This clonotype was observed a few times. Sequence at one end of the junction differs from germline and may be a read error. The V gene is TRBV12-3 or TRBV12-4, the J gene TRBJ2-7; D is undetermined. CDR3 length: 11 amino acids. The CDR3 loop reads CASSFGFTRDF. The CDR3 DNA follows: TGTGCCAGCAGTTTCGGGTTTACAAGGGACTTC.

This clonotype showed up many times. The chain uses TRBV7-2 and TRBJ1-1; maybe TRBD1 (5 bases). This CDR3 has 14 amino acids. Germline CDR1 is SGHTA and CDR2 is FQGNSA. The V gene lost 5 bases and the J gene lost 7 bases, with 17 bases spanning the gap. The CDR3 region is CASSPGGRVREAFF. The CDR3 coding sequence is TGTGCCAGCAGCCCCGGGGGAAGGGTTCGTGAAGCTTTCTTT.

This clonotype was recorded at least ten times. V and J are TRBV27 and TRBJ1-5, with D unresolved. V shed 4 bases and J shed 0 bases, with 13 bases lying between them. The CDR3 has 16 residues. CDR1 and CDR2 from the germline V gene are MNHEY and SMNVEV (reference sequence). CDR3 DNA sequence: TGTGCCAGCAGTTCAGTGGGGTGGTATAGCAATCAGCCCCAGCATTTT. This gives the protein CASSSVGWYSNQPQHF.

This clonotype was seen many times. J is TRBJ1-1 and V is TRBV29-1; 7 nucleotides agree with TRBD1. Germline lookup yields CDR1 SQVTM and CDR2 ANQGSEA. V lost 7 bases, J lost 5 bases, and 10 bases stayed unmatched. This CDR3 is built from 13 residues. The CDR3: CSAVQGPGTEAFF. The CDR3 coding sequence is TGCAGCGCCGTACAGGGGCCGGGAACTGAAGCTTTCTTT.

This clonotype was counted between two and nine times. J is TRBJ2-6 and V is TRBV5-1; D unresolved. Between the trimmed V and J ends, which lost 4 bases and 2 bases, there was a span of 7 bases. Per the germline V gene, CDR1 is SGHRS and CDR2 is YFSETQ. The CDR3 has 14 amino acids. In DNA form, the CDR3 reads TGCGCCAGCAGCGGGCAGGCTGGGGCCAACGTCCTGACTTTC. Amino acids: CASSGQAGANVLTF.

This clonotype has at least ten counts. This chain uses TRBV24-1 with TRBJ2-5, with D possibly TRBD2 on 5 matching bases. The CDR3 covers 15 residues. Germline V lookup: CDR1 KGHDR, CDR2 SFDVKD. Trimming took 0 bases from V and 0 from J, leaving 7 bases between them. The CDR3 spells CATSDLHGDQETQYF. The DNA of the CDR3 is TGTGCCACCAGTGATTTGCACGGGGACCAAGAGACCCAGTACTTC.

This clonotype came up many times. V and J are TRBV6-5 and TRBJ1-3; D is perhaps TRBD1 (6 bases). This CDR3 has 16 residues. V dropped 3 bases and J dropped 2 bases, with 14 bases sitting between them. From germline, CDR1 is MNHEY and CDR2 SVGAGI. CDR3 coding DNA: TGTGCCAGCAGTTATACAGGGCATAAGGCTGGAAACACCATATATTTT. Translating it yields CASSYTGHKAGNTIYF.

A few counts support this clonotype. This chain joins TRBV12-3 or TRBV12-4 and TRBJ1-2, with D possibly TRBD1 on 6 matching bases. This CDR3 has 13 amino acids. V dropped 7 bases and J dropped 4 bases, with 13 bases sitting between them. In DNA, the CDR3 is TGTGCCAGCACTCAAACAGGGTTCTATGGCTACACCTTC. Protein product: CASTQTGFYGYTF.

A few counts support this clonotype. A read error is possible here, since a much larger clone lies one base away. The CDR3, as DNA: TGTGCCAGCAGAACAACATTATTGAACACTGAAGCTTGCTTT. Encoded protein: CASRTTLLNTEACF. The rearrangement links TRBV6-7 to TRBJ1-1; D gene ambiguous. TRBV6-7 is filed as an ORF, its function uncertain. CDR3 length: 14 residues.

This clonotype was counted many times. In DNA form, the CDR3 reads TGTGCCAGCAGCGTTTTCTACAGCCCACAAGAGACCCAGTACTTC. Translating gives CASSVFYSPQETQYF. The V call is TRBV2, the J call TRBJ2-5; unclear D gene. V was pared by 6 bases and J by 2 bases, with 16 bases between. The CDR3 spans 15 residues. Germline values: CDR1 SNHLY, CDR2 FYNNEI.

The rearrangement links TRBV28 to TRBJ1-5, with 7 bases that match TRBD1. Germline trimming cut 8 bases from V and 6 bases from J; bases unmatched to any gene: 7. The CDR3 is 13 amino acids. Germline lookup yields CDR1 MDHEN and CDR2 SYDVKM. The CDR3: CASHNRGGQPQHF. The DNA of the CDR3 is TGTGCCAGCCATAACAGGGGAGGTCAGCCCCAGCATTTT.

This clonotype was counted many times. This chain joins TRBV6-5 and TRBJ1-2; tentative D call: TRBD1 (6 bases). Germline-derived CDR1 and CDR2 are MNHEY and SVGAGI. This CDR3 region has 15 residues. V lost 6 bases, J lost 4 bases, and 18 bases lay in between. CDR3 residues: CASRGRDTKGYGYTF. As DNA, the CDR3 is TGTGCCAGCAGGGGACGGGACACCAAGGGCTATGGCTACACCTTC.

CDR3 DNA: TGCGCCAGCAGCTTTGACAGGGGGCAATCGTCTAACTATGGCTACACCTTC. It specifies CASSFDRGQSSNYGYTF. This chain joins TRBV5-1 and TRBJ1-2; TRBD1 matches 10 bases. Germline V gives CDR1 SGHRS, CDR2 YFSETQ. J gave up 0 bases and V 2 bases, and 7 bases lay outside the gene matches. This CDR3 has 17 residues.

V and J are TRBV9 and TRBJ1-1, with 7 bases aligning to TRBD1. V lost 4 bases, J lost 0 bases, and 6 bases stayed unmatched. CDR3 size: 15 residues. Germline CDR1 and CDR2: SGDLS and YYNGEE. The CDR3 sequence: CASSPQGQVNTEAFF. The CDR3 nucleotides are TGTGCCAGCAGCCCTCAAGGACAGGTGAACACTGAAGCTTTCTTT.

The V and J genes are TRBV12-3 or TRBV12-4 and TRBJ1-3; 7 positions agree with TRBD1. CDR3 length: 16 residues. V was pared by 5 bases and J by 0 bases, with 7 bases of the junction left unmatched. CDR3 region: CASSPKDRFSGNTIYF. For the CDR3, the DNA is TGTGCCAGCAGTCCAAAGGACAGGTTCTCTGGAAACACCATATATTTT.

This sequence joins TRBV30 and TRBJ2-5; 10 positions match TRBD2. V lost 3 bases, J lost 3 bases, and 1 base stayed unmatched. Germline V gives CDR1 GTSNPN, CDR2 SVGIG (reference sequence). This CDR3 has 13 amino acids. CDR3 nucleotides: TGTGCCTGGAGGGGACTAGCGAAAGAGACCCAGTACTTC. The encoded protein is CAWRGLAKETQYF.

The chain links TRBV7-2 to TRBJ1-2; 8 nucleotides line up with TRBD1. With 5 bases clipped from V and 8 bases from J, the junction kept 10 bases outside the gene matches. This CDR3 comprises 14 residues. Looked up from germline, CDR1 is SGHTA and CDR2 is FQGNSA. The DNA for the CDR3 is TGTGCCAGCAGCCCCGGGACAGGTTTATGGGGCTACACCTTC. Translation gives CASSPGTGLWGYTF.

This clonotype has ten or more counts. The chain joins TRBV5-1 to TRBJ1-6; 9 positions match TRBD1. The trim removed 3 bases at V and 7 bases at J, leaving 8 bases unmatched. The CDR3 runs to 16 residues. In germline, CDR1 is SGHRS, CDR2 YFSETQ. CDR3 DNA sequence: TGCGCCAGCAGCTCCTCCGGGACAGGGAGCAATTCACCCCTCCACTTT. It encodes CASSSSGTGSNSPLHF. Filled out from reference TRBV5-1 and TRBJ1-6, the complete variable domain reads KAGVTQTPRYLIKTRGQQVTLSCSPISGHRSVSWYQQTPGQGLQFLFEYFSETQRNKGNFPGRFSGRQFSNSRSEMNVSTLELGDSALYLCASSSSGTGSNSPLHFGNGTRLTVT.

There are many counts of this clonotype. The chain combines TRBV2 with TRBJ2-5; TRBD1 agrees at 10 bases. The CDR3 runs 15 residues. Trimming took 3 bases from V and 6 from J; bases not matched to a gene: 7. Germline V gene lookup returns CDR1 SNHLY and CDR2 FYNNEI. CDR3 region: CASSDKTGGAKTQYF. In DNA, the CDR3 is TGTGCCAGCAGTGATAAGACAGGGGGCGCGAAGACCCAGTACTTC.

V and J are TRBV27 and TRBJ1-1, with D unclear. V gave up 5 bases and J gave up 4 bases, with 11 bases separating them. Germline CDR1 reads MNHEY; CDR2 reads SMNVEV (reference sequence). The CDR3 consists of 13 residues. Here the CDR3 reads CASSEAPFTEAFF. In DNA form, the CDR3 reads TGTGCCAGCAGTGAAGCCCCGTTCACTGAAGCTTTCTTT.

In this sample, this clonotype turned up a few times. The CDR3 reads CASSQVSGGESYNSPLHF. DNA of the CDR3: TGCGCCAGCAGCCAAGTATCAGGGGGAGAGTCCTATAATTCACCCCTCCACTTT. The V call is TRBV4-1, the J call TRBJ1-6; TRBD1 agrees at 7 bases. The CDR3 runs 18 residues. With V trimmed by 1 base and J by 1 base, 7 bases remained unmatched. The V gene's germline CDR1 is MGHRA and CDR2 YSYEKL.

The table lists this clonotype with many counts. The J gene is TRBJ2-7, the V gene TRBV6-2 or TRBV6-3; no reliable D call. With 7 bases removed from V and 5 bases from J, the gap between germline ends came to 15 bases. CDR3 length equals 13 residues. Germline loops: CDR1 MNHEY, CDR2 SVGEGT. The CDR3 coding sequence is TGTGCCAGCACTTCCGACCTTGTGGACGAGCAGTACTTC. Translated, it gives CASTSDLVDEQYF.

For this clonotype: Being one base from a much bigger clone, this may be a read error. V usage is TRBV6-5 and J usage is TRBJ2-5; a possible D gene is TRBD2 (5 bases). CDR3 length equals 15 residues. Germline V gene lookup returns CDR1 MNHEY and CDR2 SVGAGI. Trimming cost V 4 bases and J 0 bases, with 12 bases left between them. CDR3 sequence: CASSLRAGDQETQYF. The CDR3 DNA is TGTGCCAGCAGTTTACGGGCCGGGGACCAAGAGACCCAGTACTTC.

Notes on this clonotype: At one boundary the junction diverges from the germline segment, which might be a read error. The chain uses TRBV14 and TRBJ2-1; no clear D gene. This CDR3 contains 15 residues. Germline CDR1 SGHDN, CDR2 FVKESK. DNA of the CDR3: TGTGCCAGCAGCCAAGTGGGTAGAATAGCCAATGAGAAGTTCTTC. Its translation is CASSQVGRIANEKFF.

This clonotype came up many times. The chain combines TRBV4-1 with TRBJ2-7; TRBD2 might be the D (5 bases). V gave up 4 bases and J gave up 6 bases, with 13 bases separating them. Per the germline V gene, CDR1 is MGHRA and CDR2 is YSYEKL. CDR3 length equals 13 residues. CDR3 bases: TGCGCCAGCAGCCTAGAGGCTAGCTCCGAGCAGTACTTC. It yields the protein CASSLEASSEQYF.